One T cell receptor (beta chain) is described in this entry. CDR3 length equals 16 residues. V was clipped by 2 bases and J by 2 bases, with 16 bases between them. Per the germline V gene, CDR1 is SGHRS and CDR2 is YFSETQ. These data come from a study of shared clonotypes between healthy human individuals. Across the study: CD4 naive and memory got three plates each, CD8 naive two, CD8 memory one.

Using immunoSEQ multiplex PCR, the repertoire was profiled, and TCRdb retains in-frame clones only, with some absent. This sample has 2.5 million or so clones, with around nine tenths found just once. The authors divided CD4+ cells into CD45RA+ naive and CD45RA-negative memory subsets. The rearrangement uses TRBV5-1 and TRBJ1-2; D is possibly TRBD1 (5 bases). This clonotype was sampled from a man in his late teens or twenties in good health. What was sequenced was naive CD4+ T cells sorted from blood. As for subset: CD45RA+ positively selected. The CDR3 spells CASSLYPGFSNYGYTF. The CDR3 DNA reads TGCGCCAGCAGCTTATATCCAGGGTTCTCGAACTATGGCTACACCTTC.